Described below is a single T cell receptor (beta chain) sequence and its context. These data originate in a study of cytomegalovirus exposure and HLA in healthy donors. A multiplex PCR was run with 60 Vbeta primers and 13 Jbeta primers. Profiling relied on immunoSEQ multiplex PCR, and the TCRdb table lists in-frame clones only, not all of them. This table holds some 120,000 clones, 75% to 85% found once. Germline V gene sequence: CDR1 SQVTM, CDR2 ANQGSEA. The CDR3 sequence is 13 residues long. V dropped 4 bases and J dropped 9 bases, with 16 bases sitting between them. The sequencing sample was made of PBMCs. The chain combines TRBV29-1 with TRBJ2-1; no clear D gene. The sequence derives from a man aged 40-49 years in good health and CMV-seronegative. The CDR3 loop reads CSVVVARKSEQFF. Written as DNA, the CDR3 is TGCAGCGTTGTAGTCGCGAGAAAGAGTGAGCAGTTCTTC.